This TCR beta chain was sequenced for a study of T cells in Graves' hyperthyroidism and ophthalmopathy. 8.5 to 10 ml of fresh peripheral blood supplied the PBMCs. Amplified TCR beta CDR3 regions derived from RNA transcripts. With the HTBI primer set, the TCR CDR3 went through a first round of RT-PCR. TCRdb redid the calling of the multiplex PCR reads with MiXCR, one entry per CDR3 protein. Seen here are 690,000 or so distinct CDR3 sequences, over 15% observed once, and the top ten hold 16%. This CDR3 has 16 amino acids. V was trimmed by 4 bases and J by 0 bases, leaving 18 bases between them. The germline gives CDR1 GTSNPN, CDR2 SVGIG (reference sequence).

The chain uses TRBV30 and TRBJ1-2; D might be TRBD1 (5 bases). The clonotype originates from a woman between 45 and 60 years old with Graves' hyperthyroidism that later progressed to Graves' ophthalmopathy. Source material: blood. This CDR3 is CAWTWLSETANYGYTF. For the CDR3, the DNA is TGTGCCTGGACCTGGCTCTCAGAGACAGCTAACTATGGCTACACCTTC.